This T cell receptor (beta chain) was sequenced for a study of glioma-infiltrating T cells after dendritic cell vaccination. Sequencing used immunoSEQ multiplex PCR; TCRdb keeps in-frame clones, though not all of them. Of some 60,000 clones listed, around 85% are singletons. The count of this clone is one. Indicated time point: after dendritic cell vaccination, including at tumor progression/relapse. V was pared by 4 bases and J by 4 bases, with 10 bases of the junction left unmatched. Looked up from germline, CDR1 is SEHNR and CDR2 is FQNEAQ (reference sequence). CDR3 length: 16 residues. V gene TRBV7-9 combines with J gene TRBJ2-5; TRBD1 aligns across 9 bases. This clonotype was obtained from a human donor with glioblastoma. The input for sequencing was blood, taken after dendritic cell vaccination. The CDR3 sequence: CASSSGQGMVGETQYF. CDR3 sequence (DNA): TGTGCCAGCAGCTCCGGACAGGGGATGGTCGGAGAGACCCAGTACTTC. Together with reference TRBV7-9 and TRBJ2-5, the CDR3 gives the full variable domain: DTGVSQNPRHKITKRGQNVTFRCDPISEHNRLYWYRQTLGQGPEFLTYFQNEAQLEKSRLLSDRFSAERPKGSFSTLEIQRTEQGDSAMYLCASSSGQGMVGETQYFGPGTRLLVL.